This passage covers 17 T cell receptor beta chains from one sample sequenced in a study of regulatory T cells in long-lasting Graves disease. Construction of TCR beta libraries relied on iRepertoire HTBI primers and on Arm-PCR targeting CDR3 regions. TCRdb fed the multiplex PCR reads into MiXCR, producing one record per CDR3 protein. The table records about 200,000 distinct CDR3 sequences, approximately 18% of them present only once. As to time point: newly diagnosed GD, antithyroid drugs for less than 3 months. The TCR library was made from RNA extracted from PBMCs. These data were likewise used in another study, on T cells in Graves' hyperthyroidism and ophthalmopathy.

The material sequenced was peripheral blood mononuclear cells (PBMCs), taken at new diagnosis, from a patient treated with antithyroid drugs. These receptors were taken from a woman aged 25 to 39 with Graves disease.

This clonotype was counted many times. This sequence joins TRBV3-1 and TRBJ2-1; perhaps TRBD2 as D (5 bases). Trimming removed 3 bases at V and 6 bases at J, with 15 bases between. This CDR3 comprises 15 residues. Germline CDR1 LGHDT, CDR2 YNNKEL (reference sequence). CDR3 nucleotides: TGTGCCAGCAGCCATCAAGCCGGGGTCCCCAATGAGCAGTTCTTC. It translates to CASSHQAGVPNEQFF.

This clonotype occurred a few times. A read error may be the cause here, since a much bigger clone is one base away. The V call is TRBV29-1, the J call TRBJ1-5; the match to TRBD1 covers 7 bases. CDR3 size: 14 residues. Germline V gene sequence: CDR1 SQVTM, CDR2 ANQGSEA. With V trimmed by 5 bases and J by 6 bases, 10 bases remained unmatched. In nucleotides, the CDR3 is TGCAGCGTTTCAACAGGGGTTCCAAGTCAGCCCCAGCATTTT. Protein: CSVSTGVPSQPQHF.

Many counts were recorded for this clonotype. The CDR3 loop reads CASSFLGVGETQYF. CDR3 DNA: TGTGCCAGCAGTTTTTTGGGGGTCGGAGAGACCCAGTACTTC. The V gene is TRBV27, the J gene TRBJ2-5; either TRBD1 or TRBD2 may fit D (5 bases each). In germline, CDR1 is MNHEY, CDR2 SMNVEV (reference sequence). CDR3 length equals 14 residues. V was shortened by 3 bases and J by 4 bases, with 12 bases between the two germline ends.

This clonotype occurred many times. The chain employs TRBV12-3 or TRBV12-4 and TRBJ2-5; 13 bases agree with TRBD2. V shed 7 bases and J 5 bases; nucleotides not matched to a gene: 10. The CDR3 length is 16 residues. The CDR3 nucleotides are TGTGCCAGCACCGTGACTAGCGGGGGGCCAGTGGAGACCCAGTACTTC. This sequence encodes CASTVTSGGPVETQYF.

This clonotype was counted at least ten times. The CDR3 DNA reads as TGTGCCAGTTGGGACAGGGGGCGAATTGGTGAAGCTTTCTTT. It translates to CASWDRGRIGEAFF. The rearrangement uses TRBV19 and TRBJ1-1; the match to TRBD1 covers 12 bases. The CDR3 extends over 14 amino acids. Losses at the gene ends were 8 bases for V and 7 bases for J; bases not matched to a gene: 8. Germline lookup yields CDR1 LNHDA and CDR2 SQIVND (reference sequence).

This clonotype was seen many times. V and J are TRBV28 and TRBJ1-2, with 8 bases that match TRBD1. J was trimmed by 6 bases and V by 4 bases; bases with no gene match: 13. The CDR3 has 16 residues. Per germline, CDR1 MDHEN and CDR2 SYDVKM. The CDR3 loop reads CASSSLDRGARNGYTF. DNA of the CDR3: TGTGCCAGCAGTTCTCTCGACAGGGGAGCCCGGAATGGCTACACCTTC.

This clonotype was detected ten times or more. This chain connects TRBV29-1 to TRBJ2-5; D tentatively reads TRBD1 or TRBD2 (5 bases each). Germline V lookup: CDR1 SQVTM, CDR2 ANQGSEA. CDR3 length: 11 amino acids. Deletions cut 8 bases from V and 5 bases from J, with 12 bases between. The CDR3 spells CSLERGETQYF. The CDR3 nucleotides are TGCAGCCTGGAGAGGGGCGAGACCCAGTACTTC.

This clonotype has a count of ten or more. DNA for the CDR3: TGTGCCAGCAGTACCTCGACAGGGATGGTGAATTCACCCCTCCACTTT. Residues: CASSTSTGMVNSPLHF. The V and J genes are TRBV6-1 and TRBJ1-6, with 7 bases that match TRBD1. Germline CDR1 and CDR2: MNHNS and SASEGT. CDR3 length equals 16 residues. The V and J ends lost 5 bases and 7 bases, in that order; junction bases with no gene match: 11.

This chain's CDR3 is CASSFPSSYNEQFF. Written as DNA, the CDR3 is TGTGCCAGCAGTTTCCCCAGCTCCTACAATGAGCAGTTCTTC. This chain uses TRBV28 with TRBJ2-1; D is ambiguous. Trimming took off 3 bases at V and 0 bases at J, with 6 bases between the two ends. In germline, CDR1 is MDHEN, CDR2 SYDVKM. The length of the CDR3 is 14 residues.

This clonotype was counted at least ten times. The V and J genes are TRBV27 and TRBJ1-1; unclear D gene. Germline V gene sequence: CDR1 MNHEY, CDR2 SMNVEV (reference sequence). Deletions cut 4 bases from V and 0 bases from J, with 18 bases between. There are 17 residues in the CDR3. CDR3 nucleotide sequence: TGTGCCAGCAGTTCCCTCAGGCTCATTTTTATGAACACTGAAGCTTTCTTT. This translates into CASSSLRLIFMNTEAFF.

In its sample, this clonotype was seen many times. V is TRBV2 and J is TRBJ2-3; D gene uncertain. This CDR3 has 14 amino acids. From germline, CDR1 is SNHLY and CDR2 FYNNEI. V was pared by 8 bases and J by 2 bases, with 14 bases between. CDR3 bases: TGTGCCAGCGCCAGTAGAGTAAACACAGATACGCAGTATTTT. It encodes CASASRVNTDTQYF.

For this clonotype: Only one base separates this from a far larger clonotype, so it likely reflects a read error. V gene TRBV12-3 or TRBV12-4 combines with J gene TRBJ1-1, with 7 bases matching TRBD1. The CDR3 is made up of 16 amino acids. With 3 bases clipped from V and 1 base from J, the junction kept 8 bases outside the gene matches. CDR3 DNA: TGTGCCAGCAGTTTCTGGTCCGACAGGGAGAACACTGAAGCTTTCTTT. This gives the protein CASSFWSDRENTEAFF.

The gene calls are TRBV7-9 and TRBJ2-1; D not certain. CDR3 length equals 12 residues. Trimming pared 6 bases from V and 9 bases from J, leaving 12 bases between. CDR1 is SEHNR, CDR2 FQNEAQ, per germline (reference sequence). Here the CDR3 DNA reads TGTGCCAGCAGAACAGCGATGGGTGAGCAGTTCTTC. It translates to CASRTAMGEQFF. Using reference TRBV7-9 and TRBJ2-1 for the parts outside the CDR3, the full variable domain is DTGVSQNPRHKITKRGQNVTFRCDPISEHNRLYWYRQTLGQGPEFLTYFQNEAQLEKSRLLSDRFSAERPKGSFSTLEIQRTEQGDSAMYLCASRTAMGEQFFGPGTRLTVL.

This clonotype occurred many times. V and J are TRBV6-1 and TRBJ1-6, with TRBD1 matching 7 bases. The CDR3 length is 15 residues. CDR1 and CDR2 (germline): MNHNS, SASEGT. Unmatched junction bases numbered 9, after V lost 6 bases and J lost 7 bases. Written as DNA, the CDR3 is TGTGCCAGCAGAACCACACAGGGGTGGAATTCACCCCTCCACTTT. It encodes CASRTTQGWNSPLHF.

This clonotype came up many times. The chain recombines TRBV25-1 with TRBJ2-7; tentatively, D is TRBD1 (5 bases). Looked up from germline, CDR1 is MGHDK and CDR2 is SYGVNS. The CDR3 spans 13 residues. The V end was cut by 2 bases, the J end by 5 bases, with 10 bases between. The CDR3 DNA is TGTGCCAGCAGTGAAGCAGGGTTGCACGAGCAGTACTTC. As protein: CASSEAGLHEQYF.

In its sample, this clonotype was seen many times. The J gene is TRBJ2-7, the V gene TRBV28, with TRBD1 as a possible D gene (6 bases). Per the germline V gene, CDR1 is MDHEN and CDR2 is SYDVKM. The CDR3 loop spans 13 amino acids. The V end lost 6 bases, the J end lost 0 bases, and 9 bases lay between the germline ends. The CDR3 sequence: CASSYRDSYEQYF. The CDR3 DNA reads as TGTGCCAGCAGCTACAGGGACTCCTACGAGCAGTACTTC.

This clonotype was recorded at least ten times. The CDR3 DNA follows: TGTGCCAGTAGTATGGTGGGGGTAAATCAGCCCCAGCATTTT. The encoded protein is CASSMVGVNQPQHF. V usage is TRBV19 and J usage is TRBJ1-5, with D maybe TRBD1 (5 bases). From germline, CDR1 is LNHDA and CDR2 SQIVND (reference sequence). The CDR3 is 14 residues long. V was shortened by 3 bases and J by 4 bases, with 10 bases between the two germline ends.